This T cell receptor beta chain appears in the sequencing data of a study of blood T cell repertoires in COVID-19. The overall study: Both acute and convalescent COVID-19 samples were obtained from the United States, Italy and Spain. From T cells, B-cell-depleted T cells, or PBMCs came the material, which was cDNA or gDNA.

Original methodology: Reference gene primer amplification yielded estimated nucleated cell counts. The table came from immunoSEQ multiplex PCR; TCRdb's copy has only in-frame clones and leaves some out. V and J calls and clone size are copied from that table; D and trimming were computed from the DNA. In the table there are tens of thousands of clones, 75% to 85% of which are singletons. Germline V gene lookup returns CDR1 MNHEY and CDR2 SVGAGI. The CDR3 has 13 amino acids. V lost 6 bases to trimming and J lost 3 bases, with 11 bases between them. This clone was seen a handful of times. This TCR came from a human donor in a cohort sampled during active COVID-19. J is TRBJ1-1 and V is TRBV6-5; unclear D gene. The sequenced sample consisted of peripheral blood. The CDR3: CASRAPAYTEAFF. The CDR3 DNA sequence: TGTGCCAGCAGGGCCCCAGCGTACACTGAAGCTTTCTTT.